The present T cell receptor beta chain was sequenced within a study of blood T cell repertoires in COVID-19. The overall study: Cohort 3 donors were reported recovered after two negative PCRs, clearance, or symptom resolution. Italy, Spain and the United States were the sources of the convalescent and acute COVID-19 samples.

The study drew participants aged about 18 to 95 years from some 25 US areas. The germline V gene encodes CDR1 KGHDR and CDR2 SFDVKD. The CDR3 sequence is 18 residues long. Trimming stripped 2 bases from V and 3 bases from J, with 20 bases between. Methods used by the authors: Amplifying reference gene primers gave estimates of nucleated cell counts. Here immunoSEQ multiplex PCR was the method, and the copy in TCRdb shows in-frame clones only, minus some. D and trimming were read from the DNA, whereas the V and J calls and clone size are those reported in that table. Of some 300,000 clones in the sample, more than 75% are singletons; the top ten hold approximately 2%.

The clonotype was recovered from a woman aged 55-69 years in a cohort exposed to, infected with or recovered from COVID-19 (not recorded which). V usage is TRBV24-1 and J usage is TRBJ2-3; possibly TRBD1 for D (5 bases). Sequencing input: PBMCs or T cells enriched from blood (not recorded which). As DNA, the CDR3 is TGTGCCACCAGTGATTACCGAATCGGCTCTTCAGGGACAGATACGCAGTATTTT. This codes for CATSDYRIGSSGTDTQYF.